The rows below give T cell receptor beta chains drawn from one sample of a study of naive and memory T cell subsets. TCRdb re-analysed the UMI-ligation and nested PCR reads in MiXCR, keeping a single row per CDR3 protein. This sample yields more than 95,000 distinct CDR3 sequences, of which about 15% are seen a single time; about 3% belongs to the top ten. Sequencing was carried out using naive CD8+ T cells from blood. Receptors originate from a human donor in good health. Both conserved end residues are part of each CDR3. The D gene is left open where the match is weak. Not all rows give a size; the values are once, few, many and, for expanded clones, a class.

TRBV12-3/TRBV12-4,TRBD2,TRBJ2-3,-,TGTGCCAGCAGTTTGAGACTAGCGGGAGGGCCTGGAGATACGCAGTATTTT,CASSLRLAGGPGDTQYF
TRBV10-3,-,TRBJ1-3,few,TGTGCCATCGGGGGAAACACCATATATTTT,CAIGGNTIYF
TRBV2,-,TRBJ1-2,many,TGTGCCAGCAGTGAAGAGGCCTATGGCTACACCTTC,CASSEEAYGYTF
TRBV28,TRBD2,TRBJ2-7,few,TGTGCCAGCAGTTTAATGACTAGCCGGACCTACGAGCAGTACTTC,CASSLMTSRTYEQYF
TRBV5-1,-,TRBJ2-4,few,TGCGCCAGCAGCCCCCAGACAGGACTAGCCAAAAACATTCAGTACTTC,CASSPQTGLAKNIQYF
TRBV28,-,TRBJ1-1,few,TGTGCCAGCAGTTATGGGGCGAATGAAGCTTTCTTT,CASSYGANEAFF
TRBV29-1,-,TRBJ2-3,-,TGCAGCGTTCAGGACGGACTTAGCACAGATACGCAGTATTTT,CSVQDGLSTDTQYF
TRBV25-1,-,TRBJ1-5,-,TGTGCCAGCAGTGAAGATCGGGGGACTAGCAATCAGCCCCAGCATTTT,CASSEDRGTSNQPQHF
TRBV9,-,TRBJ2-3,-,TGTGCCAGCAGCGCCGCTAGGGCTAGCACAGATACGCAGTATTTT,CASSAARASTDTQYF
TRBV4-3,TRBD1,TRBJ1-5,few,TGCGCCAGCAGCCCCGGGACAGGGGGCGGTCAGCCCCAGCATTTT,CASSPGTGGGQPQHF
TRBV20-1,TRBD1,TRBJ2-3,few,TGCAGTGCGGTTAGACAGGGAACAGATACGCAGTATTTT,CSAVRQGTDTQYF
TRBV12-3/TRBV12-4,TRBD2,TRBJ2-1,few,TGTGCCAGCACCCTGGGGACTAGCAGCAATGAGCAGTTCTTC,CASTLGTSSNEQFF
TRBV14,-,TRBJ1-5,-,TGTGCCAGCAGCTGGGGGATAAATCAGCCCCAGCATTTT,CASSWGINQPQHF
TRBV27,-,TRBJ2-7,-,TGTGCCAGCAGCCGCACAGCGATCTCCTACGAGCAGTACTTC,CASSRTAISYEQYF
TRBV5-1,TRBD2,TRBJ2-1,many,TGCGCCAGCAGCTTGGATGGGCGGGAGGGCCGGTTCTTC,CASSLDGREGRFF
TRBV10-3,-,TRBJ1-1,few,TGTGCCATCAGTGAGTCGGAAGGGCCGAACACTGAAGCTTTCTTT,CAISESEGPNTEAFF
TRBV19,TRBD1,TRBJ2-7,-,TGTGCCAGTAGTAAGGGACAGACCTACGAGCAGTACTTC,CASSKGQTYEQYF
TRBV29-1,-,TRBJ2-7,-,TGCAGCGTTGTAGGGTTAGACACGATCTACGAGCAGTACTTC,CSVVGLDTIYEQYF
TRBV20-1,-,TRBJ2-7,few,TGCAGTGCTGATAGCGGTAGCTCCTACGAGCAGTACTTC,CSADSGSSYEQYF
TRBV4-3,TRBD2,TRBJ2-3,few,TGCGCCAGCAGCCAAGTCGGGACTAGCGGGAGAGGCACAGATACGCAGTATTTT,CASSQVGTSGRGTDTQYF
TRBV2,-,TRBJ2-3,-,TGTGCCAGCAGTGAGCTAGGGGAGGCTACGCAGTATTTT,CASSELGEATQYF
TRBV12-3/TRBV12-4,TRBD1,TRBJ1-5,-,TGTGCCAGCAGTTTATCGGGACAGGGTGTACAGCCCCAGCATTTT,CASSLSGQGVQPQHF
TRBV20-1,TRBD2,TRBJ2-5,few,TGCAGTGCTAGCCAGATCGGGGGGGGAGAGACCCAGTACTTC,CSASQIGGGETQYF
TRBV13,-,TRBJ1-6,few,TGTGCCAGCAGCTTAGCATCCGGCCCCGGTTCACCCCTCCACTTT,CASSLASGPGSPLHF
TRBV4-3,TRBD1,TRBJ2-1,many,TGCGCCAGCAGCCGGGGGAGACCGGGACAGAGACTCTCCTACAATGAGCAGTTCTTC,CASSRGRPGQRLSYNEQFF
TRBV11-1,-,TRBJ1-1,few,TGTGCCAGCAGCCCCCAGTACGCTGAAGCTTTCTTT,CASSPQYAEAFF
TRBV7-8,-,TRBJ2-7,few,TGTGCCAGCAGCCCCACAGCTAGCTCCTACGAGCAGTACTTC,CASSPTASSYEQYF
TRBV7-9,-,TRBJ1-1,-,TGTGCCAGCAGCCCCACACGGGAAAACACTGAAGCTTTCTTT,CASSPTRENTEAFF
TRBV2,TRBD1,TRBJ2-7,-,TGTGCCAGCAGGAGGGGACAGGGGCCCAGGGAGCAGTACTTC,CASRRGQGPREQYF
TRBV20-1,-,TRBJ1-2,-,TGCAGTGCTGAACATGCCTTCTATGGCTACACCTTC,CSAEHAFYGYTF
TRBV4-3,-,TRBJ1-5,-,TGCGCCAGCAGCCAGGGTGATTGGGGCACAGATACGCAGCATTTT,CASSQGDWGTDTQHF
TRBV9,TRBD1,TRBJ2-5,few,TGTGCCAGCAGCGTCGACGGGACAGGGCAAGAGACCCAGTACTTC,CASSVDGTGQETQYF
TRBV4-3,-,TRBJ2-3,-,TGCGCCAGCAGCCATGGATTTTCTAGCACAGATACGCAGTATTTT,CASSHGFSSTDTQYF